This T cell receptor (beta chain) was sequenced for a study of CD8+ T cells in alopecia areata. Overall study context: Treated patients were given 5 to 10 mg oral tofacitinib twice daily. Tofacitinib treatment spanned 6 to 18 months, with 6 months off drug afterward.

The treatment denotes: oral pan-JAK inhibitor, 5-10 mg twice daily. Sequencing templates came from extracted RNA that was reverse transcribed into cDNA. Only in-frame clones appear in the TCRdb table, and some are missing; sequencing was by immunoSEQ multiplex PCR. Seen here are fewer than 200,000 clones, about three fifths observed once, and the top ten hold 16%. Concerning this clone: The antigen remains unidentified.

Overall study findings and caveats: Lesional tissue from the scalp (especially in alopecia totalis/universalis) showed higher clonality than normal scalp.

This clonotype was sampled from a human donor with alopecia areata. The sample was CD4+ T cells sorted from blood, taken between weeks 55 and 65, from a patient treated with tofacitinib.

For the CDR3, the DNA is TGTGCCAGCTCGCCGCTCGATGGCTACACCTTC. Protein: CASSPLDGYTF. The rearrangement joins TRBV18 to TRBJ1-2; D ambiguous. V was clipped by 6 bases and J by 6 bases, with 8 bases between them. Germline assignment: CDR1 KGHSH and CDR2 LQKENI. The CDR3 loop spans 11 amino acids. The full variable domain, in which reference TRBV18 and TRBJ1-2 provide the parts outside the CDR3, is NAGVMQNPRHLVRRRGQEARLRCSPMKGHSHVYWYRQLPEEGLKFMVYLQKENIIDESGMPKERFSAEFPKEGPSILRIQQVVRGDSAAYFCASSPLDGYTFGSGTRLTVV.